This T cell receptor (beta chain) was captured in a study of beta chain features in type 1 diabetes. cDNA synthesis used the whole RNA isolate, giving expressed TCRB sequences. Measured with immunoSEQ multiplex PCR; TCRdb has only the in-frame clones, and not every one. This table has 200,000 to 250,000 clones, roughly 14% appearing once. This CDR3 contains 14 residues. Germline V gene data show CDR1 as MNHEY and CDR2 as SVGAGI. The J segment lost 8 bases and the V segment lost 6 bases, leaving 8 bases of the junction unmatched. To note about this clone: What it binds is not known.

Study-wide results and caveats: Equally in patients and controls, shorter templates might have been favored by PCR. VDJ junctions from type 1 diabetes patients carried fewer insertions and larger deletions.

This rearrangement joins TRBV6-5 to TRBJ1-4, with TRBD1 matching over 8 bases. The origin of this receptor is a woman aged 40 to 50 in good health. Specimen: naive CD4+ T cells from blood. CDR3 nucleotide sequence: TGTGCCAGCAGAGCTCAGGGGGCCCGAGAAAAACTGTTTTTT. This translates into CASRAQGAREKLFF.